A selection of T cell receptor beta chains follows, all from one sample in a study of blood T cell repertoires in COVID-19. Clones were sequenced by immunoSEQ multiplex PCR, and TCRdb holds only the in-frame ones, with some missing. The repertoire has under 150,000 clones, around 80% of them found once; the top ten carry about 8%. Sample: peripheral blood. Receptors originate from a man aged 65 to 85 with active or convalescent COVID-19. The conserved cysteine and the conserved F or W are not part of the CDR3 here. The order of the fields is clone size, V gene, J gene, CDR3 length, CDR3 protein. Clone sizes are given selectively: once, few, many, or a class where the clone is expanded.

>.|TRBV9|TRBJ1-2|12
ASSSEGAVYGYT
>.|TRBV19|TRBJ2-3|13
ASSTRTSVHDTQY
>.|TRBV6-5|TRBJ1-1|10
ASSSVNTEAF
>.|TRBV5-4|TRBJ1-1|13
ASSIMTGGNAEAF
>few|TRBV10-3|TRBJ2-7|14
AIRPTSGRNHYEQY
>.|TRBV6-1|TRBJ2-7|13
ASSQTGGSGTEQY
>few|TRBV28|TRBJ1-1|11
ASRGASNTEAF
>.|TRBV4-2|TRBJ2-6|16
ASSAINSGGSGANVLT
>.|TRBV5-1|TRBJ1-4|12
ASSVQGEWEKLF
>few|TRBV27|TRBJ2-7|12
ASIPGEGTYEQY
>.|TRBV5-1|TRBJ1-5|13
ASSLAPGMGQPQH
>.|TRBV4-2|TRBJ1-3|15
ASSPRGSSPSGNTIY
>.|TRBV9|TRBJ2-2|12
ASSVVSNTGELF
>.|TRBV6-5|TRBJ2-7|14
ASSYGGTLLNYEQY
>once|TRBV9|TRBJ2-5|12
ASSVEQGTETQY
>.|TRBV18|TRBJ1-1|12
ASSPSTGNTEAF
>.|TRBV2|TRBJ2-1|13
ASRKTSGNYNEQF
>.|TRBV28|TRBJ2-7|12
ASSKVGLPYEQY
>.|TRBV5-1|TRBJ2-1|16
ASSLWSSGGAWDNEQF
>.|TRBV6-1|TRBJ1-5|13
ASSDPQTGVQPQH
>.|TRBV18|TRBJ1-2|12
ASSPGTGGDGYT
>.|TRBV7-9|TRBJ1-1|11
ASSLTGNTEAF
>.|TRBV3-1/TRBV3-2|TRBJ2-2|18
ASSQDVRTSGGSNTGELF
>.|TRBV10-2|TRBJ1-2|12
ASSEVTGQNGYT
>.|TRBV5-4|TRBJ2-7|13
ASSLGAGGGYEQY
>.|TRBV5-1|TRBJ1-1|13
ASSPTGSRGTEAF
>.|TRBV7-2|TRBJ1-2|14
ASSSLWTGGADGYT
>.|TRBV9|TRBJ1-2|12
ASSGGLANYGYT
>few|TRBV5-6|TRBJ1-5|13
ASSAGLGSNQPQH
>once|TRBV30|TRBJ2-1|13
AWSVMGGSYNEQF
>.|TRBV9|TRBJ2-5|11
ASSVDSQETQY
>.|TRBV7-3|TRBJ2-3|14
ASSLGGGKVADTQY
>.|TRBV7-2|TRBJ1-3|14
ASSLGQAYSGNTIY
>.|TRBV5-6|TRBJ2-3|10
ASGAGGDTQY
>few|TRBV7-2|TRBJ2-7|11
ASNSPSSYEQY
>few|TRBV9|TRBJ1-1|11
ASSDQLNTEAF
>.|TRBV5-1|TRBJ2-1|12
ASSLGQAYNEQF
>.|TRBV11-2|TRBJ1-1|11
ASSLRMNTEAF
>few|TRBV5-1|TRBJ2-2|13
ASSYGTGNTGELF
>.|TRBV30|TRBJ1-6|15
AWSNRDRGRREAPLH
>.|TRBV11-3|TRBJ2-2|14
ASSLSRAGGPGELF